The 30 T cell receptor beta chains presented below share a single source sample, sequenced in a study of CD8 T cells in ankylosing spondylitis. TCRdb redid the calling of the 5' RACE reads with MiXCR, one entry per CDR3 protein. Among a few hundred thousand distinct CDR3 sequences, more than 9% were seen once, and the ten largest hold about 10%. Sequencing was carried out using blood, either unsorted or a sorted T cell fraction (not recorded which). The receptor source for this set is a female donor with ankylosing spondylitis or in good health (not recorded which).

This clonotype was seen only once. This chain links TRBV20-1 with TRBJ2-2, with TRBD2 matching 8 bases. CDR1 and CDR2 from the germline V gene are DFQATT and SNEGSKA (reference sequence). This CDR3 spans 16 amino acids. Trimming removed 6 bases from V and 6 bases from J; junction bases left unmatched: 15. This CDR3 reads CSAKKPGLDLAGELFF. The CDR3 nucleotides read TGCAGTGCCAAAAAACCGGGACTAGATCTAGCCGGGGAGCTGTTTTTT.

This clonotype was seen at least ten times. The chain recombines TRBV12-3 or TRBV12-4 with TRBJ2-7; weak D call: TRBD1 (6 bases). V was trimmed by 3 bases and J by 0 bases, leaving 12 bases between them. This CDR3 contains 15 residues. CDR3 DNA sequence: TGTGCCAGCAGTTTCTTCCAGGGGACCTCCTACGAGCAGTACTTC. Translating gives CASSFFQGTSYEQYF.

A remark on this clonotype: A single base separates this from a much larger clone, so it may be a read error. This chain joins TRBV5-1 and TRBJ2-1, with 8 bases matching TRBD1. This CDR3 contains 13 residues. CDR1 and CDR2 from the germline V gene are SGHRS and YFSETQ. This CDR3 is CASSLGTGNKQFF. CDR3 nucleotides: TGCGCCAGCAGCCTCGGGACAGGCAATAAGCAGTTCTTC.

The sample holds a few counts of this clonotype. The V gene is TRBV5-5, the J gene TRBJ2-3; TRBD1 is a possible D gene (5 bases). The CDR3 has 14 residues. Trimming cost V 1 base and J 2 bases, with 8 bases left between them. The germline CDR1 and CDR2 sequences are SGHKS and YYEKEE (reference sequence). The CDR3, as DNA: TGTGCCAGCAGCTTGATGACAGCCACAGATACGCAGTATTTT. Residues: CASSLMTATDTQYF.

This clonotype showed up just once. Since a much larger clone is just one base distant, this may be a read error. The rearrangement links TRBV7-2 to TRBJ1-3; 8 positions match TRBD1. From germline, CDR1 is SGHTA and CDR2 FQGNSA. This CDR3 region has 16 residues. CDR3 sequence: CASSPRQGIGGNTMYF. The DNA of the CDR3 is TGTGCCAGCAGCCCCCGACAGGGGATTGGTGGAAACACCATGTATTTT.

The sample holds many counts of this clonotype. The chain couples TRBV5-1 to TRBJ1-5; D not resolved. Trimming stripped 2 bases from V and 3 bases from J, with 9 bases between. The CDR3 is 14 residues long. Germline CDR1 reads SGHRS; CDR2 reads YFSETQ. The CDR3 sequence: CASSLGEVNQPQHF. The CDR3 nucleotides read TGCGCCAGCAGCTTAGGAGAGGTCAATCAGCCCCAGCATTTT.

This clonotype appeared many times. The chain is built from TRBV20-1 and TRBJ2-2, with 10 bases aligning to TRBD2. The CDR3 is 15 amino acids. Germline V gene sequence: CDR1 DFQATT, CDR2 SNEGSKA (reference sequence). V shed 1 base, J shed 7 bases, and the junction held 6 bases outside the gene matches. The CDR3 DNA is TGCAGTGCTAGAGTTTGGACTAGCGGACTCGGGGAGCTGTTTTTT. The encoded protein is CSARVWTSGLGELFF.

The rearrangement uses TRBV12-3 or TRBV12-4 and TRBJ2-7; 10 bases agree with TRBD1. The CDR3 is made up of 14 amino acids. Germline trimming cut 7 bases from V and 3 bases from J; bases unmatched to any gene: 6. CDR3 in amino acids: CASNSGTGVYEQYF. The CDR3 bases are TGTGCCAGCAACTCCGGGACAGGGGTCTACGAGCAGTACTTC.

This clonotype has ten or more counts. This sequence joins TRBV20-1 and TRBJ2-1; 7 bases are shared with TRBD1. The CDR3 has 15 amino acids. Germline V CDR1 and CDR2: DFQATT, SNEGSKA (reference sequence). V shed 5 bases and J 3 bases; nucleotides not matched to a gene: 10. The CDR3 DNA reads TGCAGTGCTCTTCCGGGACAGATATTCTACAATGAGCAGTTCTTC. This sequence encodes CSALPGQIFYNEQFF.

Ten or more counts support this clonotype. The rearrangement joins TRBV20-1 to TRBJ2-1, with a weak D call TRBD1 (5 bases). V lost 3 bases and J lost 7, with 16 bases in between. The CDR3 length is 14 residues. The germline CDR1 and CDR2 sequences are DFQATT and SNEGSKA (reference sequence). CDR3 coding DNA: TGCAGTGCTAGTAGCCCAGGGATCGGAAATGAGCAGTTCTTC. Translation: CSASSPGIGNEQFF.

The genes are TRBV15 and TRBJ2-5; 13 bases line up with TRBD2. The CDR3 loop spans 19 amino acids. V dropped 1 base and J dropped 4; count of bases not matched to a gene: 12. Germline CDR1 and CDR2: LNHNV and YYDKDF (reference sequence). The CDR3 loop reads CATSRGGTSGRAKGETQYF. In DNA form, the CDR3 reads TGTGCCACCAGCAGAGGTGGTACTAGCGGGAGGGCTAAAGGAGAGACCCAGTACTTC.

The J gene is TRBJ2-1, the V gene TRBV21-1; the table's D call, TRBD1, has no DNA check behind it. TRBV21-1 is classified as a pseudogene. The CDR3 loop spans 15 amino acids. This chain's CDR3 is CASSKPPGMYNEQFF. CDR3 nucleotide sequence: TGTGCCAGCAGCAAACCCCCCGGCATGTACAATGAGCAGTTCTTC.

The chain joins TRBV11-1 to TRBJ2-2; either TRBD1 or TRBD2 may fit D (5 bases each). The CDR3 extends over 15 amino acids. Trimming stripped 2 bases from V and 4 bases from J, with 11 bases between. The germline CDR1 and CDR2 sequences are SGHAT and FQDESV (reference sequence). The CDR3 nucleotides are TGTGCCAGCAGCTTATGGTCGGGGCTCACCGGGGAGCTGTTTTTT. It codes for CASSLWSGLTGELFF. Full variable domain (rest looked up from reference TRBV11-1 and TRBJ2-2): EAEVAQSPRYKITEKSQAVAFWCDPISGHATLYWYRQILGQGPELLVQFQDESVVDDSQLPKDRFSAERLKGVDSTLKIQPAELGDSAMYLCASSLWSGLTGELFFGEGSRLTVL.

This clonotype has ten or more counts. CDR3 region: CAIFSGANVLTF. The CDR3 DNA is TGTGCCATTTTCTCTGGGGCCAACGTCCTGACTTTC. The V and J genes are TRBV10-3 and TRBJ2-6; D is unclear. With 9 bases removed from V and 0 bases from J, the gap between germline ends came to 3 bases. The germline CDR1 and CDR2 sequences are ENHRY and SYGVKD. The CDR3 spans 12 residues.

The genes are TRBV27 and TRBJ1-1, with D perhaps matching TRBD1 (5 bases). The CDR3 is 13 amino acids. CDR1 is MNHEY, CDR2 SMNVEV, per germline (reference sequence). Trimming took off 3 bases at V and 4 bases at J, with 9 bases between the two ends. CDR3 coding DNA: TGTGCCAGCAGTTTCAGGGAGGGCACTGAAGCTTTCTTT. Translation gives CASSFREGTEAFF.

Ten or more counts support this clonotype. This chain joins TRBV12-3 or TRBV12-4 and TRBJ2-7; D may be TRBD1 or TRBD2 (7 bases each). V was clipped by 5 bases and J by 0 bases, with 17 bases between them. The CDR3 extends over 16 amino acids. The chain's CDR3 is CASSPGGTASSYEQYF. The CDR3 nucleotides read TGTGCCAGCAGTCCCGGGGGGACAGCGAGCTCCTACGAGCAGTACTTC.

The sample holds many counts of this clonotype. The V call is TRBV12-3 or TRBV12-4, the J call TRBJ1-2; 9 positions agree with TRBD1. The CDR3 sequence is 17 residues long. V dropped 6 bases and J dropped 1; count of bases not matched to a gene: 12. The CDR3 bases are TGTGCCAGCAGCTGGCCGGGGGGGACAGGGCATAACTATGGCTACACCTTC. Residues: CASSWPGGTGHNYGYTF.

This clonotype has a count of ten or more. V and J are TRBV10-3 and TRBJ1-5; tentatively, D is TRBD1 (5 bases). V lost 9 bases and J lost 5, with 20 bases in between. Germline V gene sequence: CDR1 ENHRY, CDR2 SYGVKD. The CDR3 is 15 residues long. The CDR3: CAIQPRAGRDQPQHF. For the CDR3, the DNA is TGTGCCATTCAACCAAGAGCAGGGAGGGATCAGCCCCAGCATTTT.

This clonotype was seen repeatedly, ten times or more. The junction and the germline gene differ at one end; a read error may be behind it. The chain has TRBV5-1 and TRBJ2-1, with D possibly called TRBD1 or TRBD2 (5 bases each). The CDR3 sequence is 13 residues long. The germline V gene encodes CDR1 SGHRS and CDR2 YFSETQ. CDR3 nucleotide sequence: TGCGCCAGCAGCTTGGGGGACCGCAATCAGCAGTTCTTC. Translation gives CASSLGDRNQQFF.

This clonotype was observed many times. The CDR3 here is CASSTPQETQYF. In DNA form, the CDR3 reads TGTGCCAGCAGTACCCCCCAAGAGACCCAGTACTTC. The chain carries TRBV12-3 or TRBV12-4 and TRBJ2-5; D is unclear. Trimming stripped 5 bases from V and 1 base from J, with 5 bases between. The CDR3 runs 12 residues.

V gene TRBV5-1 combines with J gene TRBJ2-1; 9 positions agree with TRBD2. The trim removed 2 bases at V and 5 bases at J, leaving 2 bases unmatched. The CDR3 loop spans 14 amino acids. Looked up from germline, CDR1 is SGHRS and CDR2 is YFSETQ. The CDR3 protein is CASSLSGRHNEQFF. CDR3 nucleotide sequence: TGCGCCAGCAGCTTAAGCGGGAGGCACAATGAGCAGTTCTTC.

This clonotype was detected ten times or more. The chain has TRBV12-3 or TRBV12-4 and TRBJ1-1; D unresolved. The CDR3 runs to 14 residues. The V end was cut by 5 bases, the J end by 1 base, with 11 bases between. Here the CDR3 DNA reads TGTGCCAGCAGTGGCCGGGTTCGGAACACTGAAGCTTTCTTT. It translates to CASSGRVRNTEAFF.

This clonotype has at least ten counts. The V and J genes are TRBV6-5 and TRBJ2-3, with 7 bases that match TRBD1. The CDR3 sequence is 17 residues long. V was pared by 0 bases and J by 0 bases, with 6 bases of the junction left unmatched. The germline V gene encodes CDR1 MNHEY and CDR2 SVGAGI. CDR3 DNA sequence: TGTGCCAGCAGTTACTCGATTTACAGGGGAAGCACAGATACGCAGTATTTT. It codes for CASSYSIYRGSTDTQYF.

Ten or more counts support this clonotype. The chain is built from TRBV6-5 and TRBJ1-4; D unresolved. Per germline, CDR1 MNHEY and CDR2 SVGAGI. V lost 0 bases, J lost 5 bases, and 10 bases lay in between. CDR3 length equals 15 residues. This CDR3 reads CASSYSHTGNEKLFF. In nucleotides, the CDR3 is TGTGCCAGCAGTTACTCCCACACCGGCAATGAAAAACTGTTTTTT.

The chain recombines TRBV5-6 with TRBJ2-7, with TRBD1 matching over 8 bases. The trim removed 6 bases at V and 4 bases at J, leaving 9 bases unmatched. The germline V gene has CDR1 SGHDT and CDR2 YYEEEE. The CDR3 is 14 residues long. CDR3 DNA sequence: TGTGCCAGCACCTGGGGGACAGGAACTTACGAGCAGTACTTC. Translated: CASTWGTGTYEQYF.

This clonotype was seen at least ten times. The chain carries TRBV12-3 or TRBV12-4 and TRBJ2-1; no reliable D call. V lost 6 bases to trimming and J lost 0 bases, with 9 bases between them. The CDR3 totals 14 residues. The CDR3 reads CASRTPYSYNEQFF. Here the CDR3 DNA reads TGTGCCAGCAGAACACCATACTCCTACAATGAGCAGTTCTTC.

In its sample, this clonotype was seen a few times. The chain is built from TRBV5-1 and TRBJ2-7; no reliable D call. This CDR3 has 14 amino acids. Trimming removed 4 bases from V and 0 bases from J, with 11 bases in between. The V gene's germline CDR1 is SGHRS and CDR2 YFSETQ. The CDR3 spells CASSDLQSSYEQYF. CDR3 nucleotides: TGCGCCAGCAGCGATCTACAGAGCTCCTACGAGCAGTACTTC. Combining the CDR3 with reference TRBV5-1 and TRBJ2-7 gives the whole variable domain KAGVTQTPRYLIKTRGQQVTLSCSPISGHRSVSWYQQTPGQGLQFLFEYFSETQRNKGNFPGRFSGRQFSNSRSEMNVSTLELGDSALYLCASSDLQSSYEQYFGPGTRLTVT.

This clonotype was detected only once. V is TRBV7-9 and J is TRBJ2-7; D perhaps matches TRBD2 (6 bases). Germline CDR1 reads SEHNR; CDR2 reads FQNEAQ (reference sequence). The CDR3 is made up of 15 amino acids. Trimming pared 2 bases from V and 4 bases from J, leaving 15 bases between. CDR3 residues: CASSLRAGQSYEQYF. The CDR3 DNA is TGTGCCAGCAGCTTAAGGGCGGGGCAGTCTTACGAGCAGTACTTC.

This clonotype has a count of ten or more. The CDR3 sequence is CASSHSGGDTEQFF. In DNA form, the CDR3 reads TGTGCCAGCAGCCATAGCGGGGGGGACACTGAGCAGTTCTTC. This rearrangement joins TRBV5-6 to TRBJ2-1; TRBD2 matches 11 bases. The germline V gene has CDR1 SGHDT and CDR2 YYEEEE. Trimming removed 4 bases from V and 9 bases from J; junction bases left unmatched: 6. The CDR3 spans 14 residues.

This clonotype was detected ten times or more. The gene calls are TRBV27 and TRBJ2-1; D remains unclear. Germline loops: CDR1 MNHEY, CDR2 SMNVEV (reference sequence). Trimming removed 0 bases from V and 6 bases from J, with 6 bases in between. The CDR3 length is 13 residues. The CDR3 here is CASSLSGVNEQFF. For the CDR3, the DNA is TGTGCCAGCAGTTTATCGGGTGTCAATGAGCAGTTCTTC.